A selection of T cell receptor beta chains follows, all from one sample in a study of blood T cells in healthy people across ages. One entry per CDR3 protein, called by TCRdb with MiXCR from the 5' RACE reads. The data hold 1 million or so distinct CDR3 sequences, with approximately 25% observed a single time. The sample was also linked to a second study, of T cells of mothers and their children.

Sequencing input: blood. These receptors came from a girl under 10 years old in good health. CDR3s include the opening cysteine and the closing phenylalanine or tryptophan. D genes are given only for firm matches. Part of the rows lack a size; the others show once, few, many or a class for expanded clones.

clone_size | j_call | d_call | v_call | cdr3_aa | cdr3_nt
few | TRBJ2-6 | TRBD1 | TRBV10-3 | CAISDPDRGSRGANVLTF | TGTGCCATCAGTGATCCCGACAGGGGATCGAGAGGGGCCAACGTCCTGACTTTC
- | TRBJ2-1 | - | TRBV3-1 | CASSQDSPYRWAVNYNEQFF | TGTGCCAGCAGCCAAGATTCTCCCTACAGGTGGGCGGTGAATTACAATGAGCAGTTCTTC
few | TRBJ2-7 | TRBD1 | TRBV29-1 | CSVAPDRDEQYF | TGCAGCGTTGCCCCGGACAGGGACGAGCAGTACTTC
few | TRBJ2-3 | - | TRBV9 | CASSVKPAWGDTQYF | TGTGCCAGCAGCGTAAAGCCGGCGTGGGGGGATACGCAGTATTTT
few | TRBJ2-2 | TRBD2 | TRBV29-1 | CSVDLTSGSGTGELFF | TGCAGCGTTGACTTGACTAGCGGGAGTGGGACCGGGGAGCTGTTTTTT
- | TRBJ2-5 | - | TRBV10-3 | CAISDLLGGKTQYF | TGTGCCATCAGTGACCTGTTAGGAGGAAAGACCCAGTACTTC
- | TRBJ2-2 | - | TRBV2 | CASSRVATVGELFF | TGTGCCAGCAGTCGTGTGGCAACTGTGGGGGAGCTGTTTTTT
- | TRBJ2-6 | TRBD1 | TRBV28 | CASRQGAGGANVLTF | TGTGCCAGTCGACAGGGGGCTGGTGGGGCCAACGTCCTGACTTTC
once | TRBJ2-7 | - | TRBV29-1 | CSVGPRLLHEQYF | TGCAGCGTTGGTCCCAGACTACTACACGAGCAGTACTTC
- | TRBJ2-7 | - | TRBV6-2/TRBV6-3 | CASSYSGEWDEQYF | TGTGCCAGCAGTTACTCGGGGGAGTGGGACGAGCAGTACTTC
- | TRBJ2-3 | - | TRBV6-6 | CASTLAYSTDTQYF | TGTGCCAGCACCTTAGCGTACAGCACAGATACGCAGTATTTT
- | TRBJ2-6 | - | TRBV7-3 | CASSLLASGANVLTF | TGTGCCAGCAGCTTACTAGCTTCTGGGGCCAACGTCCTGACTTTC
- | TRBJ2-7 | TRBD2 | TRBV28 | CASSLGASGSYEQYF | TGTGCCAGCAGCTTAGGGGCTAGCGGCTCCTACGAGCAGTACTTC
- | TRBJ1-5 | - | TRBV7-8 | CASSFGVWGNQPQHF | TGTGCCAGCAGCTTCGGGGTGTGGGGCAATCAGCCCCAGCATTTT
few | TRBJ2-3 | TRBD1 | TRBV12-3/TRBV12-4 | CASSFGPIGQGAEDTQYF | TGTGCCAGCAGTTTCGGGCCGATTGGACAGGGGGCTGAAGATACGCAGTATTTT
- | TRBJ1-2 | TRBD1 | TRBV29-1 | CSVATTGDGYTF | TGCAGCGTTGCGACCACAGGGGATGGCTACACCTTC
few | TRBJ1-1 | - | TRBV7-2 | CASSLGLAGLEAFF | TGTGCCAGCAGCTTAGGTTTGGCGGGGCTTGAAGCTTTCTTT
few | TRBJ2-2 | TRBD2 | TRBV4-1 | CASSPGTSGDTGELFF | TGCGCCAGCAGCCCGGGGACTAGCGGGGACACCGGGGAGCTGTTTTTT
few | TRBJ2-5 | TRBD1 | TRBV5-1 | CASSLAPDRGPETQYF | TGCGCCAGCAGCTTGGCCCCGGACAGGGGGCCGGAGACCCAGTACTTC
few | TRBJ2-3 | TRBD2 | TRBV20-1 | CSARAGGGLSSTDTQYF | TGCAGTGCTAGAGCTGGCGGGGGGTTATCTAGCACAGATACGCAGTATTTT
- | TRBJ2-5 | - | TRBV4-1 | CASSRWTQETQYF | TGCGCCAGCAGCCGTTGGACCCAAGAGACCCAGTACTTC
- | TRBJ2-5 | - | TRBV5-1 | CASSLVPPQETQYF | TGCGCCAGCAGCTTGGTACCTCCCCAAGAGACCCAGTACTTC
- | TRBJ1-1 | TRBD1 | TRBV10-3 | CAISELSTGVNEAFF | TGTGCCATCAGTGAACTTTCAACAGGGGTGAATGAAGCTTTCTTT
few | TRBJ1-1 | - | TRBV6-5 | CASSYSYRAATEAFF | TGTGCCAGCAGTTACTCGTACAGGGCTGCCACTGAAGCTTTCTTT
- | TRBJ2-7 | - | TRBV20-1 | CSARGLLSSYEQYF | TGCAGTGCTAGAGGGCTTCTGAGCTCCTACGAGCAGTACTTC
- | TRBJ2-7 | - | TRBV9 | CASSVGAAVTYEQYF | TGTGCCAGCAGCGTAGGGGCAGCGGTAACCTACGAGCAGTACTTC
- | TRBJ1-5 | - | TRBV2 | CASSEWPATPQSPQHF | TGTGCCAGCAGTGAATGGCCAGCGACCCCTCAGTCGCCCCAGCATTTT
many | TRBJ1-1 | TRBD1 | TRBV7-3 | CASSFQGAGTEAFF | TGTGCCAGCAGCTTCCAGGGGGCAGGGACTGAAGCTTTCTTT
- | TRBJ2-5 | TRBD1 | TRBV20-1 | CSLQTGSETQYF | TGCAGTCTACAGACAGGGTCAGAGACCCAGTACTTC